These 17 T cell receptor beta chains originate from one sample sequenced in a study of cytomegalovirus exposure and HLA in healthy donors. Use of 60 Vbeta and 13 Jbeta primers characterized the PCR. Clones were read by immunoSEQ multiplex PCR, and TCRdb kept only the in-frame ones, dropping some. The table shows fewer than 150,000 clones, with 65% to 75% occurring only once. The source material was PBMCs. Receptors originate from a middle-aged woman in good health and CMV-seropositive.

The chain joins TRBV27 to TRBJ2-7; D possibly corresponds to TRBD2 (5 bases). Trimming stripped 2 bases from V and 0 bases from J, with 11 bases between. This CDR3 comprises 15 residues. Per the germline V gene, CDR1 is MNHEY and CDR2 is SMNVEV (reference sequence). The CDR3 bases are TGTGCCAGCAGTTTAGCGGGTATCCTCTCCTACGAGCAGTACTTC. The encoded protein is CASSLAGILSYEQYF.

V and J are TRBV5-5 and TRBJ2-1; 14 bases map to TRBD2. The CDR3 is 18 residues long. The junction had 8 bases not matched to a gene; V was cut back by 4 bases and J by 2 bases. CDR1 is SGHKS and CDR2 is YYEKEE in the germline V gene (reference sequence). CDR3 in amino acids: CASSQRTSGGIPYNEQFF. DNA for the CDR3: TGTGCCAGCAGCCAACGGACTAGCGGGGGGATCCCCTACAATGAGCAGTTCTTC.

The chain joins TRBV7-9 to TRBJ2-7; possibly TRBD2 for D (6 bases). The CDR3 covers 15 residues. V lost 5 bases and J 2 bases, leaving 16 bases between the germline ends. CDR1 SEHNR and CDR2 FQNEAQ come from the germline V gene (reference sequence). CDR3 sequence reads: CASSPRGGGAYEQYF. The CDR3 coding sequence is TGTGCCAGCAGCCCCCGGGGAGGTGGGGCCTACGAGCAGTACTTC.

This rearrangement joins TRBV4-2 to TRBJ1-3, with D possibly being TRBD1 (6 bases). Trimming removed 5 bases at V and 9 bases at J, with 14 bases between. Germline-derived CDR1 and CDR2 are LGHNA and YNFKEQ. This CDR3 comprises 13 residues. The CDR3, as DNA: TGTGCCAGCAGCGGAACAGGGAGAAGCACCATATATTTT. This gives the protein CASSGTGRSTIYF.

This clone was counted a few times. The rearrangement links TRBV30 to TRBJ2-7, with 9 bases lining up with TRBD1. Per the germline V gene, CDR1 is GTSNPN and CDR2 is SVGIG (reference sequence). The CDR3 is made up of 14 amino acids. The junction had 6 bases not matched to a gene; V was cut back by 0 bases and J by 6 bases. CDR3 sequence: CAWSVWDRDREQYF. CDR3 nucleotides: TGTGCCTGGAGTGTCTGGGACAGGGACCGCGAGCAGTACTTC.

This rearrangement joins TRBV29-1 to TRBJ2-4; 8 bases are shared with TRBD1. In germline, CDR1 is SQVTM, CDR2 ANQGSEA. The CDR3 has 14 amino acids. The V segment lost 4 bases and the J segment 1 base; nucleotides outside the gene matches: 3. CDR3 protein: CSVARGLAKNIQYF. The CDR3, as DNA: TGCAGCGTTGCCAGGGGGCTGGCCAAAAACATTCAGTACTTC.

The rearrangement links TRBV5-6 to TRBJ1-2, with TRBD1 matching over 7 bases. Germline V gene sequence: CDR1 SGHDT, CDR2 YYEEEE. This CDR3 has 15 residues. Losses at the gene ends were 1 base for V and 4 bases for J; bases not matched to a gene: 7. CDR3 sequence: CASSLRLEGAYGYTF. The CDR3, as DNA: TGTGCCAGCAGCTTGAGGCTGGAGGGGGCCTATGGCTACACCTTC.

The chain carries TRBV9 and TRBJ2-6, with D possibly being TRBD2 (5 bases). The germline V and J ends were trimmed by 0 bases and 0 bases, with 7 bases remaining between them. From germline, CDR1 is SGDLS and CDR2 YYNGEE. This CDR3 has 16 amino acids. The CDR3 region is CASSVGGSSGANVLTF. As DNA, the CDR3 is TGTGCCAGCAGCGTAGGTGGGAGCTCTGGGGCCAACGTCCTGACTTTC.

The CDR3 is CAWSVRSTEAFF. Here the CDR3 DNA reads TGTGCCTGGAGTGTACGGTCCACTGAAGCTTTCTTT. The chain joins TRBV30 to TRBJ1-1; no reliable D call. The V end lost 0 bases, the J end lost 4 bases, and 6 bases lay between the germline ends. Germline CDR1 is GTSNPN and CDR2 is SVGIG (reference sequence). This CDR3 is 12 amino acids long.

The chain recombines TRBV5-1 with TRBJ2-7; 7 positions agree with TRBD1. CDR3 length: 14 residues. The junction had 8 bases not matched to a gene; V was cut back by 3 bases and J by 5 bases. The germline V gene has CDR1 SGHRS and CDR2 YFSETQ. Written as DNA, the CDR3 is TGCGCCAGCAGCTCCCCTCAGGGGGACCACGAGCAGTACTTC. This translates into CASSSPQGDHEQYF.

This clone was observed a single time. The chain couples TRBV5-1 to TRBJ1-4, with D maybe TRBD1 (6 bases). This CDR3 comprises 15 residues. CDR1 is SGHRS, CDR2 YFSETQ, per germline. Trimming left V 3 bases short and J 8 bases short, with 17 bases between. As DNA, the CDR3 is TGCGCCAGCAGCTCGGGGGGGGGCGTAGGCGAAAAACTGTTTTTT. Translated: CASSSGGGVGEKLFF. Full variable domain (remainder filled in from reference TRBV5-1 and TRBJ1-4): KAGVTQTPRYLIKTRGQQVTLSCSPISGHRSVSWYQQTPGQGLQFLFEYFSETQRNKGNFPGRFSGRQFSNSRSEMNVSTLELGDSALYLCASSSGGGVGEKLFFGSGTQLSVL.

The chain carries TRBV11-2 and TRBJ2-1, with 12 bases that match TRBD2. Germline trimming cut 4 bases from V and 12 bases from J; bases unmatched to any gene: 4. The CDR3 length is 13 residues. Germline values: CDR1 SGHAT, CDR2 FQNNGV. The CDR3 sequence is CASSSLTSGGQFF. In nucleotides, the CDR3 is TGTGCCAGCAGCTCACTGACTAGCGGGGGGCAGTTCTTC.

CDR3 loop: CASSLAGLGTYEQYF. The CDR3 DNA reads TGTGCCAGCAGCTTAGCAGGACTAGGGACCTACGAGCAGTACTTC. This chain links TRBV11-3 with TRBJ2-7; 7 positions agree with TRBD2. Germline CDR1 is SGHNT and CDR2 is YENEEA. V lost 1 base and J lost 2; bases outside the gene matches: 5. This CDR3 has 15 residues.

The chain carries TRBV7-9 and TRBJ1-1; D ambiguous. V shed 3 bases and J shed 4 bases, with 12 bases lying between them. The CDR3 extends over 14 amino acids. Germline CDR1 SEHNR, CDR2 FQNEAQ (reference sequence). The CDR3 protein is CASSFSGAGTEAFF. Here the CDR3 DNA reads TGTGCCAGCAGCTTTTCAGGTGCGGGCACTGAAGCTTTCTTT.

The chain combines TRBV5-6 with TRBJ1-5; no clear D. The CDR3 loop spans 13 amino acids. V lost 3 bases to trimming and J lost 10 bases, with 14 bases between them. From germline, CDR1 is SGHDT and CDR2 YYEEEE. The CDR3 sequence: CASSSQQLTPQHF. CDR3 coding DNA: TGTGCCAGCAGCTCCCAGCAGCTGACACCCCAGCATTTT.

This clone was seen a handful of times. The chain has TRBV7-3 and TRBJ1-1; D unclear. CDR1 is SGHTA and CDR2 is FQGTGA in the germline V gene. Trimming removed 4 bases at V and 5 bases at J, with 11 bases between. The CDR3 totals 13 residues. The CDR3 DNA is TGTGCCAGCAGCTCGGGTGGTCAGACTGAAGCTTTCTTT. It yields the protein CASSSGGQTEAFF.

The V and J genes are TRBV12-5 and TRBJ1-1; TRBD1 matches 7 bases. V lost 0 bases and J lost 0; bases outside the gene matches: 7. The CDR3 spans 17 residues. Germline V gives CDR1 LGHNT, CDR2 FRNRAP. For the CDR3, the DNA is TGTGCTAGTGGTTTGGTACTTGGACAGGCAATGAACACTGAAGCTTTCTTT. Its translation: CASGLVLGQAMNTEAFF.